The 20 T cell receptor beta chains below all came from one sample that was sequenced in a study of blood T cell repertoires in COVID-19. Some clones are missing from TCRdb's copy, which holds only in-frame ones; the method was immunoSEQ multiplex PCR. The table includes just over 40,000 clones, just under 85% detected once. The specimen sequenced was peripheral blood. The receptors derive from a woman aged 60-75 years with acute or convalescent COVID-19.

This clone has just a few counts. This chain links TRBV30 with TRBJ2-2; 8 bases are shared with TRBD1. Per germline, CDR1 GTSNPN and CDR2 SVGIG (reference sequence). The CDR3 spans 16 residues. With 6 bases clipped from V and 2 bases from J, the junction kept 11 bases outside the gene matches. CDR3: CACTRQGRRNTGELFF. The CDR3 region has the DNA TGTGCCTGCACTCGACAGGGGCGACGTAACACCGGGGAGCTGTTTTTT.

The chain combines TRBV27 with TRBJ2-1, with D possibly matching TRBD1 (6 bases). CDR3 length equals 16 residues. Trimming stripped 2 bases from V and 6 bases from J, with 17 bases between. Looked up from germline, CDR1 is MNHEY and CDR2 is SMNVEV (reference sequence). This CDR3 is CASSLPETGHGNEQFF. For the CDR3, the DNA is TGTGCCAGCAGTTTACCCGAGACAGGTCATGGCAATGAGCAGTTCTTC.

The chain carries TRBV11-2 and TRBJ1-1; 7 bases match TRBD1. The CDR3 has 18 amino acids. The germline gives CDR1 SGHAT, CDR2 FQNNGV. The junction had 16 bases not matched to a gene; V was cut back by 4 bases and J by 2 bases. The CDR3 loop reads CASSSPPGQLLFNTEAFF. The CDR3 DNA reads as TGTGCCAGCAGCTCACCTCCGGGACAGCTCCTTTTCAACACTGAAGCTTTCTTT. Variable domain in full (rest from reference TRBV11-2 and TRBJ1-1): EAGVAQSPRYKIIEKRQSVAFWCNPISGHATLYWYQQILGQGPKLLIQFQNNGVVDDSQLPKDRFSAERLKGVDSTLKIQPAKLEDSAVYLCASSSPPGQLLFNTEAFFGQGTRLTVV.

This rearrangement joins TRBV7-9 to TRBJ2-2; TRBD2 agrees at 8 bases. Germline V gene sequence: CDR1 SEHNR, CDR2 FQNEAQ (reference sequence). The CDR3 loop spans 16 amino acids. The V and J ends lost 7 bases and 2 bases, in that order; junction bases with no gene match: 9. In DNA form, the CDR3 reads TGTGCCAGCACCACACGGGGGGGCTCCAACACCGGGGAGCTGTTTTTT. Residues: CASTTRGGSNTGELFF.

A single count supports this clone. This chain joins TRBV5-1 and TRBJ1-4, with D maybe TRBD1 (5 bases). Trimming stripped 2 bases from V and 3 bases from J, with 14 bases between. The CDR3 runs to 16 residues. Looked up from germline, CDR1 is SGHRS and CDR2 is YFSETQ. Written as DNA, the CDR3 is TGCGCCAGCAGCTTTAACGGGGGTCTGGCTAATGAAAAACTGTTTTTT. Protein: CASSFNGGLANEKLFF.

V and J are TRBV10-1 and TRBJ1-5, with 7 bases matching TRBD1. The CDR3 length is 12 residues. V was pared by 9 bases and J by 4 bases, with 3 bases of the junction left unmatched. CDR1 and CDR2 (germline): WNHNN, SYGVQD (reference sequence). The CDR3 protein is CARHRGNQPQHF. The CDR3 DNA reads as TGCGCCAGACACAGGGGTAATCAGCCCCAGCATTTT.

The genes are TRBV24-1 and TRBJ2-2, with TRBD1 matching over 9 bases. Germline assignment: CDR1 KGHDR and CDR2 SFDVKD. The CDR3 is made up of 15 amino acids. V gave up 5 bases and J gave up 4 bases; unmatched junction bases: 4. The CDR3 spells CATSAATGGTGELFF. Here the CDR3 DNA reads TGTGCCACCAGTGCCGCGACAGGGGGCACCGGGGAGCTGTTTTTT.

The rearrangement joins TRBV7-8 to TRBJ1-1; D is unclear. Deletions cut 1 base from V and 9 bases from J, with 9 bases between. Germline assignment: CDR1 SGHVS and CDR2 FQNEAQ. CDR3 length: 12 amino acids. CDR3 bases: TGTGCCAGCAGCTTAGTTGCGGAGAAAGCTTTCTTT. Residues: CASSLVAEKAFF.

This clone was picked up one time. This chain joins TRBV27 and TRBJ1-1; D call uncertain. V lost 5 bases, J lost 6 bases, and 13 bases lay in between. There are 13 residues in the CDR3. In germline, CDR1 is MNHEY, CDR2 SMNVEV (reference sequence). CDR3 nucleotide sequence: TGTGCCAGCAGTCCCAGGTTTTTAGCTGAAGCTTTCTTT. Translation: CASSPRFLAEAFF.

This CDR3 reads CASGQPGRQYF. The CDR3 DNA reads as TGTGCTAGTGGGCAACCGGGAAGACAGTACTTC. The gene calls are TRBV12-5 and TRBJ2-7, with D tentatively TRBD2 (5 bases). V dropped 6 bases and J dropped 10 bases, with 13 bases sitting between them. Germline V gene lookup returns CDR1 LGHNT and CDR2 FRNRAP. The CDR3 consists of 11 residues.

V gene TRBV7-9 combines with J gene TRBJ2-5, with TRBD2 identical over 8 bases. The CDR3 contains 14 residues. The germline V gene encodes CDR1 SEHNR and CDR2 FQNEAQ (reference sequence). Trimming cost V 5 bases and J 4 bases; bases outside gene matches: 6. This chain's CDR3 is CASSTGLAAETQYF. CDR3 DNA sequence: TGTGCCAGCAGCACTGGACTAGCAGCAGAGACCCAGTACTTC. Complete variable domain (other parts from reference TRBV7-9 and TRBJ2-5): DTGVSQNPRHKITKRGQNVTFRCDPISEHNRLYWYRQTLGQGPEFLTYFQNEAQLEKSRLLSDRFSAERPKGSFSTLEIQRTEQGDSAMYLCASSTGLAAETQYFGPGTRLLVL.

V is TRBV7-6 and J is TRBJ2-7; D might be TRBD2 (5 bases). This CDR3 spans 13 amino acids. Germline V gene sequence: CDR1 SGHVS, CDR2 FNYEAQ. Between the trimmed V and J ends, which lost 2 bases and 4 bases, there was a span of 9 bases. The CDR3 sequence is CASSLSGTYEQYF. The CDR3 region has the DNA TGTGCCAGCAGCTTATCGGGAACTTACGAGCAGTACTTC.

The J gene is TRBJ1-2, the V gene TRBV18; TRBD1 matches at 11 bases. The V gene's germline CDR1 is KGHSH and CDR2 LQKENI. CDR3 length: 16 residues. V was pared by 2 bases and J by 3 bases, with 5 bases of the junction left unmatched. The CDR3 DNA reads TGTGCCAGCTCACCAGGACAGGGGGCTAATGACTATGGCTACACCTTC. Translated: CASSPGQGANDYGYTF.

V is TRBV27 and J is TRBJ2-2; 7 positions agree with TRBD1. The CDR3 extends over 15 amino acids. CDR1 MNHEY and CDR2 SMNVEV come from the germline V gene (reference sequence). V lost 0 bases to trimming and J lost 7 bases; unmatched junction nucleotides: 5. CDR3 in DNA: TGTGCCAGCAGTTTATCGGTAGGGGGCAGCGGGGAGCTGTTTTTT. It yields the protein CASSLSVGGSGELFF.

The V and J genes are TRBV7-3 and TRBJ2-1, with TRBD2 matching over 10 bases. Germline CDR1 and CDR2: SGHTA and FQGTGA. Trimming took 5 bases from V and 8 from J; bases not matched to a gene: 6. This CDR3 contains 14 residues. CDR3 in DNA: TGTGCCAGCAGCCTCCTAGCGGGAGCCTATGAGCAGTTCTTC. Protein product: CASSLLAGAYEQFF. The full variable domain, in which reference TRBV7-3 and TRBJ2-1 provide the parts outside the CDR3, is GAGVSQTPSNKVTEKGKYVELRCDPISGHTALYWYRQSLGQGPEFLIYFQGTGAADDSGLPNDRFFAVRPEGSVSTLKIQRTERGDSAVYLCASSLLAGAYEQFFGPGTRLTVL.

This clone turned up a few times. The rearrangement uses TRBV9 and TRBJ1-3; TRBD1 matches at 7 bases. Germline lookup yields CDR1 SGDLS and CDR2 YYNGEE. Trimming cost V 2 bases and J 8 bases; bases outside gene matches: 4. CDR3 length: 13 residues. CDR3: CASSVGTVHTIYF. The DNA of the CDR3 is TGTGCCAGCAGCGTTGGGACAGTACACACCATATATTTT.

The chain has TRBV28 and TRBJ1-5; the D gene is possibly TRBD1 (5 bases). There are 17 residues in the CDR3. Germline-derived CDR1 and CDR2 are MDHEN and SYDVKM. Trimming took off 3 bases at V and 2 bases at J, with 17 bases between the two ends. The CDR3 DNA reads as TGTGCCAGCAGTTTCTTCACCGGGGACTACGGCAATCAGCCCCAGCATTTT. Its protein is CASSFFTGDYGNQPQHF.

The rearrangement uses TRBV28 and TRBJ1-1, with D perhaps matching TRBD1 (6 bases). In germline, CDR1 is MDHEN, CDR2 SYDVKM. V dropped 4 bases and J dropped 0 bases, with 18 bases sitting between them. This CDR3 has 17 residues. CDR3 amino acids: CASSSPRTAGMNTEAFF. The DNA for the CDR3 is TGTGCCAGCAGTTCCCCTAGGACAGCCGGCATGAACACTGAAGCTTTCTTT.

The chain employs TRBV28 and TRBJ2-2; 8 positions agree with TRBD1. V shed 4 bases and J 4 bases; nucleotides not matched to a gene: 2. Germline loops: CDR1 MDHEN, CDR2 SYDVKM. The CDR3 is made up of 14 amino acids. The CDR3: CASSSTGVTGELFF. The CDR3 nucleotides read TGTGCCAGCAGTTCGACAGGGGTCACCGGGGAGCTGTTTTTT.

This clone turned up a few times. CDR3 protein: CASTIETGAEQYF. The DNA for the CDR3 is TGTGCCAGCACAATAGAGACAGGGGCCGAGCAGTACTTC. The chain couples TRBV6-6 to TRBJ2-7; 8 bases are a match to TRBD1. CDR3 length: 13 amino acids. Germline CDR1 is MNHNY and CDR2 is SVGAGI (reference sequence). Trimming at V came to 7 bases and at J to 6 bases, leaving 8 bases not matched to a gene.